This TCR beta chain comes out of a study of shared clonotypes between healthy human individuals. The CDR3 runs 17 residues. Assay used: immunoSEQ multiplex PCR; TCRdb lists only in-frame clones, some missing. The repertoire includes under 650,000 clones, almost 97% of them detected once, and approximately 0.06% sits in the top ten. This receptor was obtained from a woman between 25 and 40 years old in good health. Sequenced sample: naive CD4+ T cells sorted from blood. The sample's subset: CD45RA+ positively selected. The chain carries TRBV1 and TRBJ2-7; the D call TRBD2 from the table was never checked on the DNA. TRBV1 is a documented pseudogene. The CDR3 DNA is TGCACCAGCAGCCGCGGACTCGGGCTAGCGGGAGGGTACGAGCAGTACTTC. It specifies CTSSRGLGLAGGYEQYF.